Here is one TCR beta chain with its context. This specimen belongs to a study of blood T cell repertoires in COVID-19. Study context: The samples span acute and convalescent COVID-19 from the United States, Italy and Spain. In each case, the material was cDNA or gDNA derived from T cells, B-cell-depleted T cells, or PBMCs.

Trimming removed 7 bases at V and 0 bases at J, with 14 bases between. Germline values: CDR1 MNHEY, CDR2 SVGAGI. CDR3 length: 15 amino acids. Original methodology: Amplification of reference gene primers provided the estimated nucleated cell counts. Sequencing was performed with immunoSEQ multiplex PCR; in TCRdb, only in-frame clones are kept and a portion is missing. V, J and clone size were drawn from that table, and D and trimming were deduced from the DNA. The sample carries under 85,000 clones, around 89% recorded once. Material: peripheral blood. The genes are TRBV6-5 and TRBJ2-3, with D maybe TRBD1 (5 bases). The TCR originated in a man aged 70-80 years with active or convalescent COVID-19. The CDR3 protein is CASIGGAGSTDTQYF. The CDR3 DNA follows: TGTGCCAGCATTGGTGGGGCAGGGAGCACAGATACGCAGTATTTT.